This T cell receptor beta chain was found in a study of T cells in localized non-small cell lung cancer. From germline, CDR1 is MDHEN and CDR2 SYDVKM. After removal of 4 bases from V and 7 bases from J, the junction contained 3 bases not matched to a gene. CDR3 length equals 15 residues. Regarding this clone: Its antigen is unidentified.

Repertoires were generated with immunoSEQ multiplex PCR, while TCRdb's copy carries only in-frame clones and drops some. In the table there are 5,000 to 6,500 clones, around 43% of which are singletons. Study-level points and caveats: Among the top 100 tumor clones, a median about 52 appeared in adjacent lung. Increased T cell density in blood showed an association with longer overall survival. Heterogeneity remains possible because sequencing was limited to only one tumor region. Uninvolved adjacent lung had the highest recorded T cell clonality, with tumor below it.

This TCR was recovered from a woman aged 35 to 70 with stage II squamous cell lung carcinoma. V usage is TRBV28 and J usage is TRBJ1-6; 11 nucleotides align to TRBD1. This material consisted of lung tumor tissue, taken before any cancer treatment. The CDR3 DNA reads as TGTGCCAGCAGTTGGACAGGGGGCGCGAATTCACCCCTCCACTTT. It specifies CASSWTGGANSPLHF.